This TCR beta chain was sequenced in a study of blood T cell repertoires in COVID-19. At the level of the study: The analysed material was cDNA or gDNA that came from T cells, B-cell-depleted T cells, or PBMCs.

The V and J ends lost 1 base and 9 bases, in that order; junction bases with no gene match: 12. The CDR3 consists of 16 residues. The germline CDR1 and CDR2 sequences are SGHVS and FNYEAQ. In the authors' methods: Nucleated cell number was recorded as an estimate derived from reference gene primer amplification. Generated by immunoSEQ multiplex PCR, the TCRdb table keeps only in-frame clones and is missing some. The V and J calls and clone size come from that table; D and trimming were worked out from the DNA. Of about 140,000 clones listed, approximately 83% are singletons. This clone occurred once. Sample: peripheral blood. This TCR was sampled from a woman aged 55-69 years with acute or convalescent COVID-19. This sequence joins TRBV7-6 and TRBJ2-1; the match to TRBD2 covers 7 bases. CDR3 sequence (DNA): TGTGCCAGCAGCTTAGACCCGGGAGGTGGGTTTAGTGAGCAGTTCTTC. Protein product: CASSLDPGGGFSEQFF.